The TCR beta chain described here comes from a study of human T cells and chemical hapten exposure. As for the study in general: Patients having alopecia areata, totalis or universalis were mostly female.

As to time point: patch test 1, 2 weeks after DPC sensitization. Treatment specified: therapeutic diphenylcyclopropenone sensitization with weekly scalp DPC. CDR3 size: 17 residues. The germline gives CDR1 MNHNY, CDR2 SVGAGI (reference sequence). Between the trimmed V and J ends, which lost 4 bases and 0 bases, there was a span of 19 bases. MiXCR was run by TCRdb on the RACE reads, yielding one entry per CDR3 protein. The table has roughly 360,000 distinct CDR3 sequences, roughly 5% seen once. This clonotype was detected many times. The source is a woman aged 50 to 65 with alopecia areata. Some clones in this sample may be carry-over from other donors' samples. V usage is TRBV6-6 and J usage is TRBJ2-7, with D possibly called TRBD1 or TRBD2 (5 bases each). Sequences were derived from whole blood, sampled in connection with sensitization to the hapten diphenylcyclopropenone (DPC). In DNA form, the CDR3 reads TGTGCCAGCAGTTCCGCCGTCCGGGACGGTGCCTCCTACGAGCAGTACTTC. It is translated as CASSSAVRDGASYEQYF.